This TCR beta chain derives from a study of blood T cell repertoires in COVID-19. Produced via immunoSEQ multiplex PCR; TCRdb's table is partial and in-frame only. In the table there are 200,000 or so clones, 75% to 90% of which are singletons. Germline CDR1 SNHLY, CDR2 FYNNEI. This CDR3 region has 12 residues. V shed 11 bases and J shed 5 bases, with 12 bases lying between them. This TCR derives from a woman in her thirties or forties with acute COVID-19. Sequenced material: PBMCs or T cells enriched from blood (not recorded which). V and J are TRBV2 and TRBJ1-4; weak D call: TRBD1 (5 bases). The CDR3: CAGGGDNEKLFF. The CDR3 DNA sequence: TGTGCCGGGGGAGGGGACAATGAAAAACTGTTTTTT.